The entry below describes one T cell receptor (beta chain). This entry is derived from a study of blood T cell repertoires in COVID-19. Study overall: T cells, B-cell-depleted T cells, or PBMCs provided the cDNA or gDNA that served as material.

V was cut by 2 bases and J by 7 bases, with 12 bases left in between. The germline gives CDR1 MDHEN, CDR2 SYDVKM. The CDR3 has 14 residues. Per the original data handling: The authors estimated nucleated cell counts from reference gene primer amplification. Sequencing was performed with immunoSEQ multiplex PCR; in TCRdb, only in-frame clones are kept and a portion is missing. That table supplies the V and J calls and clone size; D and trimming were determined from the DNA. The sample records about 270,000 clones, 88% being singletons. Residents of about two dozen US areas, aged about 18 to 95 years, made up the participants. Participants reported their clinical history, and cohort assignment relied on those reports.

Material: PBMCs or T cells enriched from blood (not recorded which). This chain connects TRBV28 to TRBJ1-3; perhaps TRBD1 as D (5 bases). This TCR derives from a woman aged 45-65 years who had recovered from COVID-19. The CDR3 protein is CASSLQGSSNTIYF. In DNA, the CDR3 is TGTGCCAGCAGTTTACAGGGAAGTTCGAACACCATATATTTT.